This T cell receptor (beta chain) was identified during a study of OX40 agonist ivuxolimab in advanced cancers. In the study overall: The mean age was about 57 years, ranging from roughly 23 to 80, with 80% to 85% of participants male.

Findings of the study overall: Blood T cells, both CD4+ and CD8+, expanded clonally by week 6 at 0.1 to 3.0 mg/kg.

Samples were taken at baseline and on day 1 of cycles 4 and 7. A note on this clone: The antigen is not known.

The table came from immunoSEQ multiplex PCR; TCRdb's copy has only in-frame clones and leaves some out. The table lists just over 90,000 clones, roughly 92% of them singletons. V gave up 6 bases and J gave up 2 bases; unmatched junction bases: 11. The germline CDR1 and CDR2 sequences are MNHEY and SMNVEV (reference sequence). CDR3 length: 16 amino acids. The material sequenced was CD4+ or CD8+ T cells sorted from blood, taken in a trial of the OX40 agonist ivuxolimab. The J gene is TRBJ1-2, the V gene TRBV27, with 8 bases matching TRBD1. The TCR comes from an adult with an advanced solid tumor such as melanoma, head and neck, liver or kidney cancer. Written as DNA, the CDR3 is TGTGCCAGCAGCCCGATGCAGGGGGCACCCAACTATGGCTACACCTTC. Protein product: CASSPMQGAPNYGYTF.